The source of this T cell receptor (beta chain) is a study of blood T cell repertoires in COVID-19. In the study overall: Whether acute or convalescent, the COVID-19 samples came from the United States, Italy and Spain.

Data came from immunoSEQ multiplex PCR; TCRdb stores just in-frame clones and leaves some out. The sample lists approximately 360,000 clones; nearly 90% were seen once. CDR3 length equals 12 residues. Germline CDR1 and CDR2: SGHRS and YFSETQ. The V and J ends lost 7 bases and 8 bases, in that order; junction bases with no gene match: 3. The sequenced sample was peripheral blood. The genes are TRBV5-1 and TRBJ1-2; 12 bases align to TRBD1. The source of this sequence is a man aged 18 to 30 with active or convalescent COVID-19. The CDR3 sequence is CASGTGGGGYTF. As DNA, the CDR3 is TGCGCCAGCGGGACAGGGGGCGGAGGCTACACCTTC.